The clone carrying this TCR beta chain was seen once. The assay was immunoSEQ multiplex PCR, and TCRdb's table has in-frame clones only and misses some. The sample shows roughly 11,000 clones, approximately 79% of them seen only once. The source of the sample is a study of T cells after somatic rescue of genetic block. Trimming pared 4 bases from V and 5 bases from J, leaving 14 bases between. The CDR3 loop spans 15 amino acids. Germline V lookup: CDR1 MDHEN, CDR2 SYDVKM. This rearrangement joins TRBV28 to TRBJ2-2; no firm D call. The receptor was derived from a boy younger than 18. Input material: peripheral blood mononuclear cells (PBMCs). This CDR3 reads CASSSPVLPTGELFF. The DNA of the CDR3 is TGTGCCAGCAGTTCCCCAGTCCTACCGACCGGGGAGCTGTTTTTT.